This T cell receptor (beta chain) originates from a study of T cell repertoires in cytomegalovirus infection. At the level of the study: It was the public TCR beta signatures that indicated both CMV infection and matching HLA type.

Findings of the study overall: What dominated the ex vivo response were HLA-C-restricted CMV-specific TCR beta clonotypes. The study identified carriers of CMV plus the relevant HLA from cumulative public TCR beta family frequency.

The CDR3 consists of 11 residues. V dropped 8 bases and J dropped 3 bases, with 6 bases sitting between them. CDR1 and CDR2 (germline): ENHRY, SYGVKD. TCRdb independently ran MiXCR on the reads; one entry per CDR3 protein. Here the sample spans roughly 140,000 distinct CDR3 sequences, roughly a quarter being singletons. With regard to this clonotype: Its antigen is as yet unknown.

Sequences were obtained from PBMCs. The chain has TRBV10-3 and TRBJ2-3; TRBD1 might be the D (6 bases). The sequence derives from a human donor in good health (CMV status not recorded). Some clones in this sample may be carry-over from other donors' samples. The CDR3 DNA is TGTGCCATCGGACAGACAGATACGCAGTATTTT. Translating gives CAIGQTDTQYF.